This T cell receptor (beta chain) was sequenced for a study of shared clonotypes between healthy human individuals. Study overall: Three CD4 naive, three CD4 memory, two CD8 naive and one CD8 memory plate were used per donor.

Method: immunoSEQ multiplex PCR; TCRdb's copy keeps in-frame clones and lacks some. The sample carries some 2,000,000 clones, around 95% recorded once. Those who donated, Caucasian adults without exception, all lived in Nashville, Tennessee. The CDR3 contains 14 residues. Germline V CDR1 and CDR2: MNHNS, SASEGT. Between the trimmed V and J ends, which lost 4 bases and 0 bases, there was a span of 9 bases. The sequence was obtained from a man younger than 35 in good health. The chain couples TRBV6-1 to TRBJ1-1; D unresolved. The sample was naive CD4+ T cells sorted from blood. Subset: CD45RA+ positively selected. The CDR3 DNA follows: TGTGCCAGCAGTGCACTTCAGATGAACACTGAAGCTTTCTTT. It yields the protein CASSALQMNTEAFF.